This TCR beta chain was recovered during a study of graft-versus-host responses after intestinal transplantation (dated by TCRdb to the early 2020s). Context from the whole study: Recipients received multivisceral, liver-intestinal, or isolated intestinal transplants. All recipients received anti-thymocyte globulin induction followed by maintenance tacrolimus and steroids for roughly three years. Instead of going to the commercial service, samples from three later patients were sequenced in-house on an Illumina MiSeq and processed with MiXCR. A cohort of 24 intestinal transplant recipients, including one retransplant, was enrolled, and a few patients lacking pretransplant specimens were excluded. Alloreactive clones were identified by sequencing pre-transplant mixed lymphocyte reaction products and comparing them with unstimulated pre-transplant donor and recipient T cells. A peak of at least 4% donor T cells among recipient peripheral blood mononuclear cells was the definition used for donor T cell macrochimerism. Bulk TCR-beta CDR3 sequencing was used to track graft-versus-host and host-versus-graft alloreactive T cell clones in the graft, circulation and bone marrow after intestinal transplantation. What the work shows at the level of the full study, not this receptor alone: Early after transplant, peak levels of circulating GvH clones were associated with declines in HvG clones. The conclusions were limited by the relatively low number and heterogeneity of the intestinal transplant patients. Patients with donor T cell macrochimerism had high GvH to HvG T cell clonal ratios in their allografts. GvH clones were detected in recipient bone marrow, and some appeared earlier in ileal mucosa or blood, consistent with an intestinal mucosal origin.

This clone occurred a few times. This receptor's antigen is unknown. No qualities accompany the bases; no much larger clone lies one base away. This specimen's time point label, per the study, means: cells obtained before transplantation from donor or recipient. CD3+CD4+ and CD3+CD8+ populations were FACS-sorted from unstimulated pre-transplant donor and recipient cells taken from spleen or lymph nodes. The library was built by means of the immunoSEQ multiplex PCR assay. For most patients, genomic DNA was isolated using the Qiagen DNeasy Blood and Tissue Kit and was shipped frozen to Adaptive Biotechnologies for TCR sequencing. Adaptive Biotechnologies carried out high-throughput TCR-beta CDR3 sequencing of genomic DNA for most patients. Turning to the authors' computational methods: TCR sequencing data were retrieved from Adaptive's ImmunoSEQ software for 18 patients, whereas three other patients were processed with MiXCR and VDJtools. To correct CD4 versus CD8 sorting errors, sequences present in both subsets at a frequency ratio below 5:1 were removed. CDR3 nucleotide sequences shared between donor and recipient were removed because the origin of such sequences could not be assigned. To be classed as alloreactive, a clone needed at least 2-fold expansion over unstimulated cells and a minimum CFSE-low frequency of 0.002% (template counts) or 0.001% (read counts). Clones were considered mappable if detected in sequenced pre-transplant spleen, lymph node, or MLR CFSE-low populations of the donor or recipient. Cumulative frequency of alloreactive clones was calculated as a percentage of all sequences weighted by copy number. This is the immuneACCESS table as TCRdb keeps it, with only in-frame sequences that have V and J called. A part of the clones is gone; compared with another copy, unresolved V genes explain less than half, and the rest is unexplained. V and J calls plus clone size are reproduced from that table; the DNA served to infer D and trimming. The sample table shows 90,000 to 120,000 clones, and over 75% are seen once. The ten largest clones represent about 0.9% of the sample.

V loses 6 bases, J loses 3 bases, and the germline ends lie 14 bases apart. Including cysteine and phenylalanine, the CDR3 has 15 amino acids. Only CDR3 DNA remains: 45 bases, in frame from the first base. CDR1 and CDR2 are read off the germline V gene (reference sequence) as MNHNY and SVGAGI. The clonotype was recovered from a human donor who received an intestinal transplant. This sequence uses TRBV6-6 and TRBJ1-4; the D gene is not confidently resolved. The material was unstimulated CD4+ T cells sorted from spleen or lymph node cells, obtained before intestinal transplant. CDR3 reads: CASSRNRIPNEKLFF. The base sequence is TGTGCCAGCAGCCGTAACAGAATTCCTAATGAAAAACTGTTTTTT.